This T cell receptor (beta chain) was recovered during a study of blood T cell repertoires in COVID-19. Study at large: The United States, Italy and Spain supplied acute and convalescent COVID-19 samples. In each case, the material was cDNA or gDNA derived from T cells, B-cell-depleted T cells, or PBMCs.

The CDR3 loop spans 16 amino acids. V shed 3 bases and J 8 bases; nucleotides not matched to a gene: 11. CDR1 is LNHDA and CDR2 is SQIVND in the germline V gene (reference sequence). Original processing notes: The authors estimated nucleated cell counts from reference gene primer amplification. The repertoire was sequenced with immunoSEQ multiplex PCR; TCRdb's copy has only in-frame clones and lacks some. From that table come the V and J calls and clone size; the DNA was used to work out D and trimming. Of roughly 70,000 clones detected, around 87% appear once; the ten largest clones hold about 4%. The receptor comes from an older man with active COVID-19. Material: peripheral blood. The J gene is TRBJ2-1, the V gene TRBV19; 9 bases are shared with TRBD2. The DNA for the CDR3 is TGTGCCAGTAGTATGGGGCGAGCGGGAGGCGGCTATGAGCAGTTCTTC. Translating gives CASSMGRAGGGYEQFF.